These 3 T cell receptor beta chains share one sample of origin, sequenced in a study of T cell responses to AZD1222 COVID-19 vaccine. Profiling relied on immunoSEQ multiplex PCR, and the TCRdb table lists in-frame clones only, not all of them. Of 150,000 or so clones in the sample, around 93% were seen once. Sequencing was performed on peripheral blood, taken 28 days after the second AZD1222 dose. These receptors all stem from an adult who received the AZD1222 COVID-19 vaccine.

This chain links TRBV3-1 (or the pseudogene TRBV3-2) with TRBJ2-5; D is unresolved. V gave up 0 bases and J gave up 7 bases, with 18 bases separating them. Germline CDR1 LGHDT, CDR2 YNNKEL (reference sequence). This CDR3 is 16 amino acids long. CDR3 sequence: CASSQESGRPLPTQYF. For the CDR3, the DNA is TGTGCCAGCAGCCAAGAGTCCGGGCGTCCGTTGCCGACCCAGTACTTC.

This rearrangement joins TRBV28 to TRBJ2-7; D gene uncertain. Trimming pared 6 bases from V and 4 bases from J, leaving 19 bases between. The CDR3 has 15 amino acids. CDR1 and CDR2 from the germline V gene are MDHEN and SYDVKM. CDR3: CASRLPGKSSYEQYF. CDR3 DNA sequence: TGTGCCAGCAGGCTCCCGGGTAAGAGTTCGTACGAGCAGTACTTC.

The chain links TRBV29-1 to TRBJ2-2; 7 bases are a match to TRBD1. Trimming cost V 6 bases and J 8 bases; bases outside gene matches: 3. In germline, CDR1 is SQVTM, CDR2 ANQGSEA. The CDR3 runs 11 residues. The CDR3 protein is CSVRGSGELFF. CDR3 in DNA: TGCAGCGTCAGGGGGTCAGGGGAGCTGTTTTTT.